Reported below is one T cell receptor beta chain. Its cognate antigen is unknown. Measured with immunoSEQ multiplex PCR; TCRdb has only the in-frame clones, and not every one. The sample holds around 2,000,000 clones; about 95% are singletons and the top ten take 1.1%. Selected positively for CCR7 and CD45RO-negative, naive CD8 cells excluded terminally differentiated effector memory CD45RA+ cells. Germline V gives CDR1 GTSNPN, CDR2 SVGIG (reference sequence). CDR3 length: 16 amino acids. The germline V and J ends were trimmed by 0 bases and 0 bases, with 12 bases remaining between them. These data are taken from a study of shared clonotypes between healthy human individuals. Study findings and constraints: Clonotypes shared by all four donors outscored non-shared clonotypes in generation probability.

The TCR was taken from a man aged 18 to 29 in good health. The source material was naive CD8+ T cells sorted from blood. The gene calls are TRBV30 and TRBJ2-1, with D hard to call. The DNA for the CDR3 is TGTGCCTGGAGTGTACAACCTCCTATCTCCTACAATGAGCAGTTCTTC. This gives the protein CAWSVQPPISYNEQFF.